A single sample is the source of the 23 T cell receptor beta chains below, sequenced in a study of shared clonotypes between healthy human individuals. Assay: immunoSEQ multiplex PCR; the TCRdb copy retains only in-frame clones and omits some. The sample includes roughly 1,000,000 clones, approximately 80% of them seen just once. Sequences were obtained from memory CD4+ T cells from PBMCs. The sample's subset: CD45RA-negative fraction. Receptors originate from a man younger than 35 in good health. Some clones in this sample may be carry-over from other donors' samples.

V gene TRBV7-3 combines with J gene TRBJ2-7; the D gene could be TRBD1 or TRBD2 (5 bases each). The CDR3 runs to 14 residues. Between the trimmed V and J ends, which lost 2 bases and 6 bases, there was a span of 14 bases. Germline V gene lookup returns CDR1 SGHTA and CDR2 FQGTGA. The CDR3 coding sequence is TGTGCCAGCAGCTTACAGGGTCTCGCGGGCGAGCAGTACTTC. It specifies CASSLQGLAGEQYF. The variable domain in full, with the rest retrieved from reference TRBV7-3 and TRBJ2-7, is GAGVSQTPSNKVTEKGKYVELRCDPISGHTALYWYRQSLGQGPEFLIYFQGTGAADDSGLPNDRFFAVRPEGSVSTLKIQRTERGDSAVYLCASSLQGLAGEQYFGPGTRLTVT.

This chain uses TRBV4-1 with TRBJ2-5; no reliable D call. CDR3 length: 11 residues. Germline V gene sequence: CDR1 MGHRA, CDR2 YSYEKL. V gave up 0 bases and J gave up 4 bases, with 0 bases separating them. CDR3 nucleotide sequence: TGCGCCAGCAGCCAAGAAGAGACCCAGTACTTC. Protein sequence: CASSQEETQYF.

CDR3 in amino acids: CATRTGPTNYGYTF. In nucleotides, the CDR3 is TGTGCCACCCGAACTGGTCCGACTAACTATGGCTACACCTTC. V and J are TRBV28 and TRBJ1-2; D unresolved. Germline CDR1 and CDR2: MDHEN and SYDVKM. The ends were cut back, 10 bases at V and 0 bases at J, with 15 bases in the middle. This CDR3 has 14 amino acids.

The genes are TRBV6-1 and TRBJ1-2, with a possible D match to TRBD1 (5 bases). V shed 3 bases and J shed 4 bases, with 15 bases lying between them. Germline V gene data show CDR1 as MNHNS and CDR2 as SASEGT. This CDR3 is 15 amino acids long. The CDR3 DNA sequence: TGTGCCAGCAGTGACCATGGGGCTGGTGGCTATGGCTACACCTTC. Translated: CASSDHGAGGYGYTF.

This chain's CDR3 is CASSPTGLVSNEQFF. The CDR3 DNA follows: TGTGCCAGCAGCCCCACGGGACTAGTCTCCAATGAGCAGTTCTTC. The chain employs TRBV7-8 and TRBJ2-1, with 8 bases identical to TRBD2. The CDR3 is 15 residues long. Trimming at V came to 5 bases and at J to 6 bases, leaving 9 bases not matched to a gene. From germline, CDR1 is SGHVS and CDR2 FQNEAQ.

This clone appeared once. The V and J genes are TRBV9 and TRBJ2-1; 12 bases are a match to TRBD2. CDR1 SGDLS and CDR2 YYNGEE come from the germline V gene. Losses at the gene ends were 6 bases for V and 9 bases for J; bases not matched to a gene: 13. This CDR3 spans 16 amino acids. CDR3 bases: TGTGCCAGCACCGACTACAAACTAGCGGGAGGAGGTGAGCAGTTCTTC. Translation: CASTDYKLAGGGEQFF.

V usage is TRBV2 and J usage is TRBJ1-5; perhaps TRBD1 as D (5 bases). The CDR3 runs 16 residues. With 1 base removed from V and 6 bases from J, the gap between germline ends came to 16 bases. Looked up from germline, CDR1 is SNHLY and CDR2 is FYNNEI. CDR3 protein: CASSEGRQGGSQPQHF. The CDR3 DNA reads TGTGCCAGCAGTGAAGGACGGCAGGGTGGGTCTCAGCCCCAGCATTTT.

This clone was seen more than once but under ten times. The chain links TRBV18 to TRBJ1-5; maybe TRBD1 (6 bases). CDR1 is KGHSH and CDR2 is LQKENI in the germline V gene. Trimming removed 0 bases from V and 9 bases from J, with 12 bases in between. This CDR3 has 14 residues. The CDR3 DNA is TGTGCCAGCTCACCACCTGGCAGGGGTGGGCCCCAGCATTTT. It yields the protein CASSPPGRGGPQHF. Filled out from reference TRBV18 and TRBJ1-5, the complete variable domain reads NAGVMQNPRHLVRRRGQEARLRCSPMKGHSHVYWYRQLPEEGLKFMVYLQKENIIDESGMPKERFSAEFPKEGPSILRIQQVVRGDSAAYFCASSPPGRGGPQHFGDGTRLSIL.

The chain carries TRBV14 and TRBJ1-1; D unclear. The CDR3 is 15 amino acids. V was pared by 2 bases and J by 3 bases, with 13 bases between. Germline CDR1 and CDR2: SGHDN and FVKESK. CDR3: CASSQLFWGDTEAFF. CDR3 sequence (DNA): TGTGCCAGCAGCCAATTATTTTGGGGAGACACTGAAGCTTTCTTT.

This sequence joins TRBV15 and TRBJ1-5; a possible D gene is TRBD1 (6 bases). The V gene's germline CDR1 is LNHNV and CDR2 YYDKDF (reference sequence). The CDR3 runs to 16 residues. V gave up 1 base and J gave up 1 base, with 11 bases separating them. The CDR3 DNA reads as TGTGCCACCAGCAGAGGGGGGCTCGGCAGCAATCAGCCCCAGCATTTT. Translation gives CATSRGGLGSNQPQHF. The complete variable domain, with remaining parts taken from reference TRBV15 and TRBJ1-5, reads DAMVIQNPRYQVTQFGKPVTLSCSQTLNHNVMYWYQQKSSQAPKLLFHYYDKDFNNEADTPDNFQSRRPNTSFCFLDIRSPGLGDTAMYLCATSRGGLGSNQPQHFGDGTRLSIL.

In its sample, this clone was seen a few times. The V and J genes are TRBV27 and TRBJ2-6, with D tentatively TRBD1 (6 bases). V lost 5 bases and J lost 0, with 17 bases in between. Per the germline V gene, CDR1 is MNHEY and CDR2 is SMNVEV (reference sequence). The CDR3 totals 18 residues. DNA for the CDR3: TGTGCCAGCAGTCCCAAGACAGGCCCACACTCTGGGGCCAACGTCCTGACTTTC. Translating it yields CASSPKTGPHSGANVLTF.

This clone appeared many times. The chain combines TRBV19 with TRBJ2-2; D ambiguous. Germline CDR1 is LNHDA and CDR2 is SQIVND (reference sequence). With 7 bases removed from V and 2 bases from J, the gap between germline ends came to 11 bases. The length of the CDR3 is 14 residues. The CDR3, as DNA: TGTGCCAGTATGGTCCAACCTAACACCGGGGAGCTGTTTTTT. The encoded protein is CASMVQPNTGELFF.

This chain links TRBV19 with TRBJ2-7; 8 nucleotides match TRBD2. The CDR3 loop spans 13 amino acids. Germline CDR1 LNHDA, CDR2 SQIVND (reference sequence). The J segment lost 0 bases and the V segment lost 7 bases, leaving 2 bases of the junction unmatched. The CDR3 protein is CASKAGDSYEQYF. In nucleotides, the CDR3 is TGTGCCAGTAAAGCGGGGGACTCCTACGAGCAGTACTTC.

This chain's CDR3 is CASSFGVGEQYF. Written as DNA, the CDR3 is TGTGCCAGCAGCTTTGGCGTAGGCGAGCAGTACTTC. This chain connects TRBV5-8 to TRBJ2-7; D uncertain. Germline V lookup: CDR1 SGHTS, CDR2 YDEGEE. The CDR3 is made up of 12 amino acids. The germline V and J ends were trimmed by 2 bases and 6 bases, with 9 bases remaining between them.

The table lists this clone with a count of one. The chain has TRBV28 and TRBJ2-7; 7 positions match TRBD2. V trimming: 8 bases; J trimming: 6 bases; junction bases outside the gene matches: 10. The germline V gene has CDR1 MDHEN and CDR2 SYDVKM. The CDR3 loop spans 13 amino acids. The CDR3: CASFRREKSEQYF. The CDR3 coding sequence is TGTGCCAGCTTTCGGCGGGAGAAGAGCGAGCAGTACTTC.

Here the CDR3 reads CASKDQGMSTDTQYF. In DNA form, the CDR3 reads TGTGCCAGCAAGGATCAGGGGATGAGCACAGATACGCAGTATTTT. The rearrangement links TRBV11-1 to TRBJ2-3; D perhaps matches TRBD1 (6 bases). The CDR3 runs 15 residues. CDR1 is SGHAT and CDR2 is FQDESV in the germline V gene (reference sequence). V was shortened by 7 bases and J by 0 bases, with 14 bases between the two germline ends.

This clone was observed a handful of times. The chain is built from TRBV19 and TRBJ1-2; the match to TRBD1 covers 7 bases. V shed 4 bases, J shed 8 bases, and the junction held 19 bases outside the gene matches. The CDR3 spans 17 residues. Germline V lookup: CDR1 LNHDA, CDR2 SQIVND (reference sequence). The CDR3, as DNA: TGTGCCAGTAGTACCACCACCACGGGACAGCAGACTGGGGGCTACACCTTC. This codes for CASSTTTTGQQTGGYTF.

This clone is a singleton in its sample. The chain joins TRBV6-6 to TRBJ2-1; tentatively, D is TRBD1 or TRBD2 (6 bases each). The germline gives CDR1 MNHNY, CDR2 SVGAGI (reference sequence). There are 14 residues in the CDR3. V lost 2 bases and J lost 15, with 20 bases in between. The CDR3 nucleotides read TGTGCCAGCAGTTACGCCGCCGGGGGCTTCGACGGGTTCTTC. Its protein is CASSYAAGGFDGFF.

The genes are TRBV7-9 and TRBJ1-5; weak D call: TRBD1 (6 bases). This CDR3 contains 13 residues. CDR1 is SEHNR, CDR2 FQNEAQ, per germline (reference sequence). Trimming removed 3 bases from V and 5 bases from J, with 8 bases in between. The CDR3 DNA follows: TGTGCCAGCAGCTTTAGGGGGGATCAGCCCCAGCATTTT. This codes for CASSFRGDQPQHF.

As for this clone: Other DNA sequences in this sample translate to the same CDR3. The V call is TRBV5-6, the J call TRBJ1-3, with D perhaps TRBD1 (6 bases). This CDR3 comprises 15 residues. Trimming took 1 base from V and 7 from J, leaving 15 bases between them. Per the germline V gene, CDR1 is SGHDT and CDR2 is YYEEEE. CDR3 residues: CASSLIRGGRNTIYF. The CDR3 DNA follows: TGTGCCAGCAGCTTGATCAGGGGAGGACGCAACACCATATATTTT.

There are a few counts of this clone. The CDR3 region is CASSETRGLNTGELFF. In DNA form, the CDR3 reads TGTGCCAGCAGCGAGACCAGGGGGCTTAACACCGGGGAGCTGTTTTTT. The chain joins TRBV9 to TRBJ2-2, with 8 bases fitting TRBD1. The CDR3 sequence is 16 residues long. CDR1 and CDR2 from the germline V gene are SGDLS and YYNGEE. The V segment lost 3 bases and the J segment 2 bases; nucleotides outside the gene matches: 6.

The chain recombines TRBV5-1 with TRBJ2-2; 7 positions agree with TRBD1. J gave up 1 base and V 4 bases, and 10 bases lay outside the gene matches. From germline, CDR1 is SGHRS and CDR2 YFSETQ. CDR3 length equals 17 residues. The CDR3 protein is CASSIGQDIRNTGELFF. CDR3 nucleotide sequence: TGCGCCAGCAGCATCGGACAGGACATAAGGAACACCGGGGAGCTGTTTTTT.

J is TRBJ1-2 and V is TRBV28; D is undetermined. CDR1 is MDHEN, CDR2 SYDVKM, per germline. With 3 bases removed from V and 4 bases from J, the gap between germline ends came to 15 bases. CDR3 length: 15 residues. The CDR3, as DNA: TGTGCCAGCAGTTTTCCCCCGGGTGCTTCCTATGGCTACACCTTC. Residues: CASSFPPGASYGYTF.